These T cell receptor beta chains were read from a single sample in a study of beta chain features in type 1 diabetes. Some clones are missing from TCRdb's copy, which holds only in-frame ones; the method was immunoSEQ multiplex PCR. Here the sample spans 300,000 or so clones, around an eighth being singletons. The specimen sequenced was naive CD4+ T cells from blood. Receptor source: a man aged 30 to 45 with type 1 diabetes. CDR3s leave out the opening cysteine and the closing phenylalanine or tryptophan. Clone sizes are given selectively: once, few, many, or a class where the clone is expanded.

cdr3_aa: ASRSREGSYNEQF
clone_size: few
j_call: TRBJ2-1
v_call: TRBV6-5

cdr3_aa: ASSLAGLPSYNEQF
clone_size: NA
j_call: TRBJ2-1
v_call: TRBV5-4

cdr3_aa: SVWLTGSQETQY
clone_size: NA
j_call: TRBJ2-5
v_call: TRBV29-1

cdr3_aa: ASSQGLAGGYSYNEQF
clone_size: NA
j_call: TRBJ2-1
v_call: TRBV4-2

cdr3_aa: ASSLSGTVLNTEAF
clone_size: NA
j_call: TRBJ1-1
v_call: TRBV7-2

cdr3_aa: SVGGVLVNEQF
clone_size: many
j_call: TRBJ2-1
v_call: TRBV29-1

cdr3_aa: ASSRSSGAAYEQY
clone_size: NA
j_call: TRBJ2-7
v_call: TRBV27

cdr3_aa: ASSDTRRSYNEQF
clone_size: NA
j_call: TRBJ2-1
v_call: TRBV25-1

cdr3_aa: ASSRLAEETQY
clone_size: few
j_call: TRBJ2-5
v_call: TRBV19

cdr3_aa: ASSGDRGRNYGYT
clone_size: NA
j_call: TRBJ1-2
v_call: TRBV28

cdr3_aa: ASSRYDEQF
clone_size: few
j_call: TRBJ2-1
v_call: TRBV27

cdr3_aa: ASSLGLGLASYEQY
clone_size: few
j_call: TRBJ2-7
v_call: TRBV7-8

cdr3_aa: ASSFGGPANEQY
clone_size: NA
j_call: TRBJ2-7
v_call: TRBV7-2

cdr3_aa: ASSRGTGRNYEQY
clone_size: few
j_call: TRBJ2-7
v_call: TRBV4-1

cdr3_aa: ASSVLGQNNEQF
clone_size: few
j_call: TRBJ2-1
v_call: TRBV9

cdr3_aa: ASSRSGREVYEQY
clone_size: NA
j_call: TRBJ2-7
v_call: TRBV27

cdr3_aa: ASRGTSGRAPDTQY
clone_size: few
j_call: TRBJ2-3
v_call: TRBV27

cdr3_aa: ASSDQGILKNEQF
clone_size: NA
j_call: TRBJ2-1
v_call: TRBV25-1

cdr3_aa: ASSFRGRGGTDTQY
clone_size: few
j_call: TRBJ2-3
v_call: TRBV7-9

cdr3_aa: ASSSQGAEGEKLF
clone_size: NA
j_call: TRBJ1-4
v_call: TRBV28

cdr3_aa: ASSRGQPYEQY
clone_size: few
j_call: TRBJ2-7
v_call: TRBV28

cdr3_aa: ASKRTGVWNEQF
clone_size: NA
j_call: TRBJ2-1
v_call: TRBV27

cdr3_aa: ASSQDRRVQPQH
clone_size: NA
j_call: TRBJ1-5
v_call: TRBV4-2

cdr3_aa: ASSFIVQGNTEAF
clone_size: few
j_call: TRBJ1-1
v_call: TRBV5-6

cdr3_aa: ASSLDPSGRGGLEYNEQF
clone_size: few
j_call: TRBJ2-1
v_call: TRBV5-1

cdr3_aa: ASSVASGTGDRPY
clone_size: NA
j_call: TRBJ2-7
v_call: TRBV18

cdr3_aa: ASSADRVSDTQY
clone_size: few
j_call: TRBJ2-3
v_call: TRBV2

cdr3_aa: ASTVNSNYGYT
clone_size: NA
j_call: TRBJ1-2
v_call: TRBV28

cdr3_aa: ASSLGQREVRY
clone_size: few
j_call: TRBJ2-3
v_call: TRBV5-4

cdr3_aa: ASSPGTNNEQF
clone_size: few
j_call: TRBJ2-1
v_call: TRBV5-4

cdr3_aa: ASSQRLRAWETQY
clone_size: NA
j_call: TRBJ2-5
v_call: TRBV14

cdr3_aa: SVDTGTDTQY
clone_size: many
j_call: TRBJ2-3
v_call: TRBV29-1

cdr3_aa: ASRVGLSYEQY
clone_size: few
j_call: TRBJ2-7
v_call: TRBV28

cdr3_aa: ASTPEGTDTQY
clone_size: few
j_call: TRBJ2-3
v_call: TRBV19

cdr3_aa: ASSVDSANYNEQF
clone_size: NA
j_call: TRBJ2-1
v_call: TRBV9

cdr3_aa: ATLVANTGELF
clone_size: NA
j_call: TRBJ2-2
v_call: TRBV5-1

cdr3_aa: ASSVATSGSRETQY
clone_size: few
j_call: TRBJ2-5
v_call: TRBV9

cdr3_aa: ASRRGQGQETQY
clone_size: few
j_call: TRBJ2-5
v_call: TRBV19

cdr3_aa: ASQRGRAGETQY
clone_size: NA
j_call: TRBJ2-5
v_call: TRBV7-9

cdr3_aa: SVGLTVQANYGYT
clone_size: few
j_call: TRBJ1-2
v_call: TRBV29-1

cdr3_aa: ASSVDSSGGETQY
clone_size: NA
j_call: TRBJ2-5
v_call: TRBV9

cdr3_aa: ASSSGSVQPQH
clone_size: NA
j_call: TRBJ1-5
v_call: TRBV19

cdr3_aa: ASSSTGGGNQPQH
clone_size: few
j_call: TRBJ1-5
v_call: TRBV5-1